This entry features one TCR beta chain sequence. This entry comes from a study of cytotoxic CD8 clonotypes in ibrutinib-treated CLL. Clones were read by immunoSEQ multiplex PCR, and TCRdb kept only the in-frame ones, dropping some. The table shows 45,000 to 50,000 clones, with roughly 53% occurring only once. This CDR3 is built from 15 residues. The germline V gene has CDR1 SGHVS and CDR2 FQNEAQ. The J segment lost 7 bases and the V segment lost 5 bases, leaving 9 bases of the junction unmatched. This chain links TRBV7-8 with TRBJ2-7; 12 nucleotides match TRBD2. The sample in question was PBMCs, obtained after 12 months of ibrutinib treatment. The TCR sequence derives from a human donor with chronic lymphocytic leukemia. The CDR3 region has the DNA TGTGCCAGCAGCCGTCGGACTAGCGGGAACGGAGAGCAGTACTTC. Translated, it gives CASSRRTSGNGEQYF.